What follows are 17 T cell receptor beta chains derived from one specimen sequenced in a study of breast tumors, draining lymph nodes, adjacent tissues (dated by TCRdb to 2016 to 2018). The library was obtained by multiplex PCR. The sequencing machine was an Illumina HiSeq 2000. TCRdb handled the public reads itself, with Q25 trimming in fastp and clone calling in MiXCR, and kept productive beta chains. Rows are combined by CDR3 protein, so each entry shows the most common genes and DNA. The sample yields tens of thousands of distinct CDR3 sequences; 15% to 20% were counted once. Around 2.5% of the sample is held by the ten biggest clonotypes. Lymph node samples came from the axillary draining lymph nodes of breast cancer patients. Specimen: axillary lymph node tissue. The receptors were gathered from a female donor with breast cancer. Some clones in this sample may be carry-over from other donors' samples.

This clonotype was recorded at least ten times. The rearrangement joins TRBV11-1 to TRBJ2-7; D may be TRBD2 (6 bases). The length of the CDR3 is 15 residues. With 5 bases removed from V and 3 bases from J, the gap between germline ends came to 17 bases. Germline CDR1 is SGHAT and CDR2 is FQDESV (reference sequence). The CDR3 reads CASSNYPGADYEQYF. The CDR3 bases are TGTGCCAGCAGCAACTACCCGGGAGCCGACTACGAGCAGTACTTC. The variable domain in full, with the rest retrieved from reference TRBV11-1 and TRBJ2-7, is EAEVAQSPRYKITEKSQAVAFWCDPISGHATLYWYRQILGQGPELLVQFQDESVVDDSQLPKDRFSAERLKGVDSTLKIQPAELGDSAMYLCASSNYPGADYEQYFGPGTRLTVT.

Note on this clonotype: This sequence may be a read error, since a much larger clone differs from it by one base. For the CDR3, the DNA is TGTGCCAGCAGAGTCGGACAGGGGGCTGATGGCTACACCTTC. Its translation: CASRVGQGADGYTF. The chain has TRBV6-1 and TRBJ1-2; TRBD1 matches 11 bases. The CDR3 loop spans 14 amino acids. The junction had 6 bases not matched to a gene; V was cut back by 6 bases and J by 6 bases. Germline V gene lookup returns CDR1 MNHNS and CDR2 SASEGT.

This sequence joins TRBV30 and TRBJ2-7; no definite D call. The V and J ends lost 1 base and 3 bases respectively, with 10 bases between them. Germline values: CDR1 GTSNPN, CDR2 SVGIG (reference sequence). The CDR3 contains 13 residues. The CDR3 DNA sequence: TGTGCCTGGAGTGCATCCCCGTTCTACGAGCAGTACTTC. It encodes CAWSASPFYEQYF.

About this clonotype: A read error is possible here, since a much larger clone lies one base away. The rearrangement uses TRBV5-5 and TRBJ1-4; D is possibly TRBD1 (5 bases). CDR3 size: 16 residues. Germline V gene data show CDR1 as SGHKS and CDR2 as YYEKEE (reference sequence). CDR3 sequence: CASRTTGAGANEKQFF. Here the CDR3 DNA reads TGTGCCAGCCGCACAACTGGGGCAGGCGCTAATGAAAAACAGTTTTTT.

This clonotype was detected many times. The chain recombines TRBV11-3 with TRBJ2-1; D may be TRBD2 (5 bases). This CDR3 is built from 13 residues. Germline V CDR1 and CDR2: SGHNT, YENEEA. Trimming shortened V by 5 bases and J by 2 bases, and 7 bases separated the two germline ends. The CDR3 DNA is TGTGCCAGCAGCGCGGGTACCTACAATGAGCAGTTCTTC. Protein: CASSAGTYNEQFF.

The chain recombines TRBV19 with TRBJ2-5; no definite D call. V lost 8 bases to trimming and J lost 2 bases, with 12 bases between them. The CDR3 totals 13 residues. The germline V gene encodes CDR1 LNHDA and CDR2 SQIVND (reference sequence). The DNA of the CDR3 is TGTGCCAGTGGTACGGAACCACAAGAGACCCAGTACTTC. Encoded protein: CASGTEPQETQYF.

Note on this clonotype: It may be a read error: a sequence one base away is much more abundant. This sequence joins TRBV5-5 and TRBJ1-5, with 7 nucleotides matching TRBD1. The CDR3 has 16 amino acids. Germline V gene data show CDR1 as SGHKS and CDR2 as YYEKEE (reference sequence). CDR3 protein: CAGSWQGDTSNQPQHF. CDR3 coding DNA: TGTGCCGGCAGCTGGCAGGGGGACACAAGCAATCAGCCCCAGCATTTT. The full variable domain, in which reference TRBV5-5 and TRBJ1-5 provide the parts outside the CDR3, is DAGVTQSPTHLIKTRGQQVTLRCSPISGHKSVSWYQQVLGQGPQFIFQYYEKEERGRGNFPDRFSARQFPNYSSELNVNALLLGDSALYLCAGSWQGDTSNQPQHFGDGTRLSIL.

This clonotype was counted many times. This chain links TRBV10-3 with TRBJ1-2; the D is unclear. The CDR3 extends over 14 amino acids. Deletions cut 0 bases from V and 1 base from J, with 6 bases between. Germline CDR1 reads ENHRY; CDR2 reads SYGVKD. CDR3 in DNA: TGTGCCATCAGTGAGTCGGTGAATAACTATGGCTACACCTTC. It yields the protein CAISESVNNYGYTF.

This clonotype was detected only once. It may be a read error: a sequence one base away is much more abundant. The gene calls are TRBV11-2 and TRBJ2-1, with 7 nucleotides matching TRBD2. CDR3 length: 19 residues. V was clipped by 1 base and J by 0 bases; unmatched bases: 12. Per the germline V gene, CDR1 is SGHAT and CDR2 is FQNNGV. The CDR3 DNA is TGTGCCAGCAGCTTAGTCGTACCGGGAGGAGGGAGCTCCTACAATGAGCAGTTCTTC. This encodes CASSLVVPGGGSSYNEQFF. The full variable domain, with the rest looked up from reference TRBV11-2 and TRBJ2-1, is EAGVAQSPRYKIIEKRQSVAFWCNPISGHATLYWYQQILGQGPKLLIQFQNNGVVDDSQLPKDRFSAERLKGVDSTLKIQPAKLEDSAVYLCASSLVVPGGGSSYNEQFFGPGTRLTVL.

Ten or more counts support this clonotype. V gene TRBV5-4 combines with J gene TRBJ2-2, with D possibly TRBD1 on 6 matching bases. The germline V and J ends were trimmed by 0 bases and 5 bases, with 8 bases remaining between them. This CDR3 is 14 amino acids long. Germline assignment: CDR1 SGHNT and CDR2 YYREEE (reference sequence). CDR3 loop: CASSLGQETGELFF. The CDR3 coding sequence is TGTGCCAGCAGCTTGGGACAGGAGACCGGGGAGCTGTTTTTT.

With respect to this clonotype: A read error is possible here, since a much larger clone lies one base away. The CDR3 coding sequence is TGTGCCAGCAGCCAAGATAGACGGGAAGAACTGTTTTTT. Residues: CASSQDRREELFF. V gene TRBV4-2 combines with J gene TRBJ1-4, with unresolved D. The CDR3 is made up of 13 amino acids. From germline, CDR1 is LGHNA and CDR2 YNFKEQ. Trimming left V 0 bases short and J 12 bases short, with 11 bases between.

Ten or more counts support this clonotype. The chain couples TRBV7-9 to TRBJ1-5; D unclear. Germline lookup yields CDR1 SEHNR and CDR2 FQNEAQ (reference sequence). The CDR3 spans 13 residues. V shed 1 base and J shed 4 bases, with 5 bases lying between them. CDR3 nucleotides: TGTGCCAGCAGCTTAGGGGATAATCAGCCCCAGCATTTT. This codes for CASSLGDNQPQHF.

In its sample, this clonotype was seen many times. Here the CDR3 omits its conserved ending phenylalanine or tryptophan, so a read error is the likely source. The DNA is omitted, as the CDR3 cannot be located on it reliably, and the CDR3 follows TCRdb's listing. The V gene is TRBV12-5, the J gene TRBJ1-2; no check of the table's D call, TRBD1, against the DNA was made. Germline CDR1 and CDR2: LGHNT and FRNRAP. The CDR3 sequence runs 12 residues, both termini included. This CDR3 reads CASGSATGAATL.

This clonotype was observed at least ten times. V gene TRBV7-2 combines with J gene TRBJ2-7; D is undetermined. Germline lookup yields CDR1 SGHTA and CDR2 FQGNSA. Trimming shortened V by 1 base and J by 4 bases, and 11 bases separated the two germline ends. This CDR3 is built from 14 residues. CDR3 in amino acids: CASSLVFGLYEQYF. In DNA form, the CDR3 reads TGTGCCAGCAGCTTAGTGTTCGGGTTGTACGAGCAGTACTTC.

This clonotype came up a few times. The V gene is TRBV28, the J gene TRBJ2-5; D may be TRBD2 (6 bases). CDR1 is MDHEN, CDR2 SYDVKM, per germline. The CDR3 loop spans 17 amino acids. V was clipped by 6 bases and J by 2 bases, with 22 bases between them. The CDR3 coding sequence is TGTGCCAGCAGATCCCCCCGAAACCCGGGAGAGCAAGAGACCCAGTACTTC. This gives the protein CASRSPRNPGEQETQYF.

This clonotype was counted many times. This chain uses TRBV7-2 with TRBJ2-1; perhaps D is TRBD1 or TRBD2 (6 bases each). V gave up 4 bases and J gave up 7 bases, with 14 bases separating them. This CDR3 spans 14 amino acids. Germline CDR1 reads SGHTA; CDR2 reads FQGNSA. Here the CDR3 DNA reads TGTGCCAGCAGCTCCCTAGGGGGGTTGAATGAGCAGTTCTTC. It is translated as CASSSLGGLNEQFF. The whole variable domain, remainder taken from reference TRBV7-2 and TRBJ2-1, is GAGVSQSPSNKVTEKGKDVELRCDPISGHTALYWYRQSLGQGLEFLIYFQGNSAPDKSGLPSDRFSAERTGGSVSTLTIQRTQQEDSAVYLCASSSLGGLNEQFFGPGTRLTVL.

For this clonotype: A much larger clone sits a single nucleotide away, making a read error possible. V is TRBV4-3 and J is TRBJ2-2; D is ambiguous. CDR3 size: 13 residues. The ends were cut back, 0 bases at V and 9 bases at J, with 8 bases in the middle. Looked up from germline, CDR1 is LGHNA and CDR2 is YSLEER. CDR3 loop: CASSQEVARELFF. CDR3 DNA: TGCGCCAGCAGCCAAGAAGTGGCCCGGGAGCTGTTTTTT.